A single T cell receptor beta chain is shown here with its context. Its antigen is unknown. The CDR3 length is 15 residues. Trimming cost V 0 bases and J 5 bases; bases outside gene matches: 4. These data originate in a study of blood T cells in healthy people across ages. Study-level results: In the absence of known donor CMV status, changes in expanded clonotypes were possibly confounded.

PCR was performed a second time for about 7 to 11 cycles using a sample-barcoded 5' primer and a J-beta primer mix. TCRdb re-called the 5' RACE reads with MiXCR, one entry per CDR3 protein. The sample carries 700,000 to 850,000 distinct CDR3 sequences, under 40% recorded once. The sequenced sample was blood. This TCR was recovered from a man aged 18 to 30 in good health. The chain carries TRBV12-3 or TRBV12-4 and TRBJ2-1, with TRBD1 identical over 7 bases. The CDR3 DNA reads as TGTGCCAGCAGTTTAGCTCGGGACAGTGACAATGAGCAGTTCTTC. The encoded protein is CASSLARDSDNEQFF.